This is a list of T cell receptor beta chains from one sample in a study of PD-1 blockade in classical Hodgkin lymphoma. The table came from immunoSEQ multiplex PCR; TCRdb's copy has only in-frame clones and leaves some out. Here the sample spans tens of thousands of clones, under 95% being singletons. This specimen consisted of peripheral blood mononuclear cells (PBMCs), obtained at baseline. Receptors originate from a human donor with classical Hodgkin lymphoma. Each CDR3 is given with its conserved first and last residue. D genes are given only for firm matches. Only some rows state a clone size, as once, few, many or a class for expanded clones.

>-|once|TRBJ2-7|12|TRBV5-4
TGTGCCAGCAGCTTACCACTATACGAGCAGTACTTC
CASSLPLYEQYF
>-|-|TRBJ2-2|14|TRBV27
TGTGCCAGCACAGGGGGGACCAACACCGGGGAGCTGTTTTTT
CASTGGTNTGELFF
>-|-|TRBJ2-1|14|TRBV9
TGTGCCAGCAGCCCCCCGATCCCGGACAATGAGCAGTTCTTC
CASSPPIPDNEQFF
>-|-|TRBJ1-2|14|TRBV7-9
TGTGCCAGCACCATGGGGGTGCCTAACTATGGCTACACCTTC
CASTMGVPNYGYTF
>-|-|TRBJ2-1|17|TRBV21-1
TGTGCCAGCAGCAAGGGTTGGGGGAAGGGATTTTACAATGAGCAGTTCTTC
CASSKGWGKGFYNEQFF
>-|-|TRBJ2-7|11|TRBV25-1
TGTGCCAGCAGTGAATTACACGAGCAGTACTTC
CASSELHEQYF
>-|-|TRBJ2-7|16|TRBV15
TGTGCCACCAGCAGAGGGTCGAGTGCGGAATCTTACGAGCAGTACTTC
CATSRGSSAESYEQYF
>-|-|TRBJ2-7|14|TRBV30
TGTGCCTGGAGTGGACAAATATGGGGCTACGAGCAGTACTTC
CAWSGQIWGYEQYF
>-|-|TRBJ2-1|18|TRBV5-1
TGCGCCAGCAGCCCAACCAACCTAGCCGGAGGCCCTACCAATGAGCAGTTCTTC
CASSPTNLAGGPTNEQFF
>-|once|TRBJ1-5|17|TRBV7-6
TGTGCCAGCAGCTTAGCCTGGGGCAGGGAGGGCAATCAGCCCCAGCATTTT
CASSLAWGREGNQPQHF
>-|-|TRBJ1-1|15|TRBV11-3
TGTGCCAGCAGCTTAGAGTACCAGCCGGACACTGAAGCTTTCTTT
CASSLEYQPDTEAFF
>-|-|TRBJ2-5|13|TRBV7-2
TGTGCCAGCAGCTTAAGCGGGTCGGAGACCCAGTACTTC
CASSLSGSETQYF
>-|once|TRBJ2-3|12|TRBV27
TGTGCCAGCAGTTCTGTGGGGGATACGCAGTATTTT
CASSSVGDTQYF
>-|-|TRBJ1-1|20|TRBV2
TGTGCCAGCAGTTTCCACAAGACAGGCGATACAAGAGCGGGAATCACTGAAGCTTTCTTT
CASSFHKTGDTRAGITEAFF
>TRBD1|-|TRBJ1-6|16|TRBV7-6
TGTGCCAGCAGCTTAGGCAGCAGGGGGGGTAATTCACCCCTCCACTTT
CASSLGSRGGNSPLHF
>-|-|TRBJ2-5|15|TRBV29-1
TGCAGCGTTGAAGATCAGGAGGGGGCGAGGGAGACCCAGTACTTC
CSVEDQEGARETQYF
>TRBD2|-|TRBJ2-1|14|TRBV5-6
TGTGCCAGCAGCCGGGACTATCGGAACAATGAGCAGTTCTTC
CASSRDYRNNEQFF
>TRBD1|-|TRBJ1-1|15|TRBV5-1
TGCGCCAGCAGCTGGCGGGACAGGGGGCAGAGTGAAGCTTTCTTT
CASSWRDRGQSEAFF
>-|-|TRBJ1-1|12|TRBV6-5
TGTGCCAGCAGGCCAGGGGACACTGAAGCTTTCTTT
CASRPGDTEAFF
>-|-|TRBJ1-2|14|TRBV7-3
TGTGCCAGCAGCTATGCAGACGGGGACTATGGCTACACCTTC
CASSYADGDYGYTF
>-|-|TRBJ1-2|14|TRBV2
TGTGCCAGCCAGGGTTCCACCTTTCTCTATGGCTACACCTTC
CASQGSTFLYGYTF
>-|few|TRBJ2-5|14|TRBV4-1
TGCGCCAGCAGCCAAGACTGGGGATGGGAGACCCAGTACTTC
CASSQDWGWETQYF
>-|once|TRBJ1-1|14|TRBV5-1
TGCGCCAGCAGCTCCGGGCGATGGGCCACTGAAGCTTTCTTT
CASSSGRWATEAFF
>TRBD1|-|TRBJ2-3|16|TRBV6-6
TGTGCCAGCAGCCTAGGACAGGGGACGAGCACAGATACGCAGTATTTT
CASSLGQGTSTDTQYF
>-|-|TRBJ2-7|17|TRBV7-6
TGTGCCAGCAGCCTAGACCTAAGGGGACCCCTCTCCTACGAGCAGTACTTC
CASSLDLRGPLSYEQYF
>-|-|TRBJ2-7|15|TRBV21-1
TGTGCCAGCAGCAAAACAGGGAGGGATTTCTACGAGCAGTACTTC
CASSKTGRDFYEQYF
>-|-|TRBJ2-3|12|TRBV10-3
TGTGCCATCAGTGACCTTGCGGATACGCAGTATTTT
CAISDLADTQYF
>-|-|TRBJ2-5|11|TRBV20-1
TGCAGTGCTAAAGACAGGGAGACCCAGTACTTC
CSAKDRETQYF
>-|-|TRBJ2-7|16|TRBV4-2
TGTGCCAGCAGCCAAGCAAGCGGGCAGAGCTCCTACGAGCAGTACTTC
CASSQASGQSSYEQYF
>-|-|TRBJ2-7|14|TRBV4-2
TGTGCCAGCAGCCAAAGTTATACTACGTTAGAGCAGTACTTC
CASSQSYTTLEQYF
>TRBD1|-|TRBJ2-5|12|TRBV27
TGTGCCAGTTCGGACAGGGAAGAGACCCAGTACTTC
CASSDREETQYF
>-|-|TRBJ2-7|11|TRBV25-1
TGTGCCAGCACCGCAAGATACGAGCAGTACTTC
CASTARYEQYF
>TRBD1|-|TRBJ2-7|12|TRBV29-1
TGCAGCGGCCGGGACAGGGGCTACGAGCAGTACTTC
CSGRDRGYEQYF
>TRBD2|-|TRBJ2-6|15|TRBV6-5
TGTGCCAGCAGTTACGGGAGGGGCTGGGCCAACGTCCTGACTTTC
CASSYGRGWANVLTF
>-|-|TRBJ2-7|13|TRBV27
TGTGCCAGCAGTACGGCCCTATTCTACGAGCAGTACTTC
CASSTALFYEQYF
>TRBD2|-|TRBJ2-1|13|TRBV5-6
TGTGCCGCCGCGGGAGGATTCCACAATGAGCAGTTCTTC
CAAAGGFHNEQFF
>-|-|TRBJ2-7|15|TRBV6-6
TGTGCCAGCAGTTACCACTCCGCGGGGTACTACGAGCAGTACTTC
CASSYHSAGYYEQYF
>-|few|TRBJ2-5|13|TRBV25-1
TGTGCCAGCACCAAGGCCACAACGGAGACCCAGTACTTC
CASTKATTETQYF
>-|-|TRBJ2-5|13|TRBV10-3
TGTGCCATCAGTGAGGTCAGCCAAGAGACCCAGTACTTC
CAISEVSQETQYF
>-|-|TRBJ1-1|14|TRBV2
TGTGCCAGCAGAACCGGGACGGCCAACACTGAAGCTTTCTTT
CASRTGTANTEAFF
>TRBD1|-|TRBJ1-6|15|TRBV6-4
TGTGCCAGCAGTTTCGGGGAGGGGGCTAGTTCACCCCTCCACTTT
CASSFGEGASSPLHF
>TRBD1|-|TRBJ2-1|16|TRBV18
TGTGCCAGCTCACCCGTCGGGACAGGGGGCTCGACTGAGCAGTTCTTC
CASSPVGTGGSTEQFF
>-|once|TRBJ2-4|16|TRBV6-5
TGTGCCAGCAGTTACTCACAACTACAGGATCCCTTAATTCAGTACTTC
CASSYSQLQDPLIQYF